The sequence of this T cell receptor beta chain was determined in a study of T cell responses to AZD1222 COVID-19 vaccine. Analysis merged second doses at about 4 or about 12 weeks. The CDR3 covers 14 residues. The V gene's germline CDR1 is MNHEY and CDR2 SMNVEV (reference sequence). V lost 3 bases and J 6 bases, leaving 14 bases between the germline ends. Only in-frame clones appear in the TCRdb table, and some are missing; sequencing was by immunoSEQ multiplex PCR. Of roughly 80,000 clones in the sample, roughly 90% were seen once. This clone was picked up a small number of times. Its antigen is unidentified. General study findings and limits: A reported finding is that nearly half of spike-specific TCRs target unmutated variant regions. Repertoire sampling happened only post peak T cell response.

This chain links TRBV27 with TRBJ1-1; the D is unclear. The material was peripheral blood, obtained 28 days after the second AZD1222 dose. This TCR was recovered from an adult who received the AZD1222 COVID-19 vaccine. The CDR3 here is CASSFLGNSAEAFF. The DNA for the CDR3 is TGTGCCAGCAGTTTTCTGGGGAATTCGGCTGAAGCTTTCTTT.